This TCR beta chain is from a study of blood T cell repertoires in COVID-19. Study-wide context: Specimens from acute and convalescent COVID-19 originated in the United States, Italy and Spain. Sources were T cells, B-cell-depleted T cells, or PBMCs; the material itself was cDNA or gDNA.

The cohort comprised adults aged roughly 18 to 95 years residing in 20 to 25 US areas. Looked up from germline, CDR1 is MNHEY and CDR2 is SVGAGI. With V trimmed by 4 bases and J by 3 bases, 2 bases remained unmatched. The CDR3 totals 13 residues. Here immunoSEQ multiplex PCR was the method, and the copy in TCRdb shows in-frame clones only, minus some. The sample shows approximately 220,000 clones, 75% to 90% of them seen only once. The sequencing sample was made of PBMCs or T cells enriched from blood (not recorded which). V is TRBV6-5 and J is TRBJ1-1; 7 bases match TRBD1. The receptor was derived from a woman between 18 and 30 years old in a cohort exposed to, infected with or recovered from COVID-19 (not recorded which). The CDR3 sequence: CASSWDRDTEAFF. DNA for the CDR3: TGTGCCAGCAGTTGGGACAGAGACACTGAAGCTTTCTTT.